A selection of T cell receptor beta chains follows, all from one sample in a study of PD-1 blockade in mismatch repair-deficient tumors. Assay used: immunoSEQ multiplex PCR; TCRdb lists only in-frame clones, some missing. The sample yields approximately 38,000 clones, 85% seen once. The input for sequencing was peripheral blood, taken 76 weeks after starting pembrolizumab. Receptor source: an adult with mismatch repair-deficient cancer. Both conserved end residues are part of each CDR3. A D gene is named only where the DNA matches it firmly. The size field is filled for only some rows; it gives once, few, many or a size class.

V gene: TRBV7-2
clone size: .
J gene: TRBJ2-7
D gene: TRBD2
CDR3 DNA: TGTGCCAGCAGCTTAGAGGCTTCTAGCGGGGCGCAGTACTTC
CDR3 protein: CASSLEASSGAQYF

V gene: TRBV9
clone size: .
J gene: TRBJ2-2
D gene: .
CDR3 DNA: TGTGCCAGCAGCGCCTCTACCGCGAACACCGGGGAGCTGTTTTTT
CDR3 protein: CASSASTANTGELFF

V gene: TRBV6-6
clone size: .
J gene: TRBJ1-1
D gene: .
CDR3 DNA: TGTGCCAGCAGTCGGGGTAATGAAGCTTTCTTT
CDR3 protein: CASSRGNEAFF

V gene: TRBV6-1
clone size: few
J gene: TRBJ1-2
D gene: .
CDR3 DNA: TGTGCCAGCAGTGCTGAGTATAGAAGCTATGGCTACACCTTC
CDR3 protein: CASSAEYRSYGYTF

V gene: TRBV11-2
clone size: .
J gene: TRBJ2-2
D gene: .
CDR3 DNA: TGTGCCAGCAGCTTAGAGGGAAGGGGAGCCGGGGAGCTGTTTTTT
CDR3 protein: CASSLEGRGAGELFF

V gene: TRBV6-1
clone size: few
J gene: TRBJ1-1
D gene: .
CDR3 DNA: TGTGCCAGCAGTGAAGGGTCGTACACTGAAGCTTTCTTT
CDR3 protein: CASSEGSYTEAFF

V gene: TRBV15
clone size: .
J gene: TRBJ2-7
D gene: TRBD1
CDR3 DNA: TGTGCCACCAGCAGAGTAGGCACAGGGGGGAGTTACGAGCAGTACTTC
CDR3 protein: CATSRVGTGGSYEQYF

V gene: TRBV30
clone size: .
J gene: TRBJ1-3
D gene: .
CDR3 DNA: TGTGCCTGGAGTAACCGGGGGTCTGGAAACACCATATATTTT
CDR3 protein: CAWSNRGSGNTIYF

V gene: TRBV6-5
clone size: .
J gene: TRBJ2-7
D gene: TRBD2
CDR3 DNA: TGTGCCAGCAAAGGGGCTAGCGGGGGGTCCTACGAGCAGTACTTC
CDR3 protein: CASKGASGGSYEQYF

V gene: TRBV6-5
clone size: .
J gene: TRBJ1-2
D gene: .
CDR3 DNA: TGTGCCAGCAGTTACGCAGGATATGGCTACACCTTC
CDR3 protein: CASSYAGYGYTF

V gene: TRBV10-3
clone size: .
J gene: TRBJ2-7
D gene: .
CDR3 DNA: TGTGCCATCAGTGAAGACCAGCCAGGAATCTACGAGCAGTACTTC
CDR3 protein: CAISEDQPGIYEQYF

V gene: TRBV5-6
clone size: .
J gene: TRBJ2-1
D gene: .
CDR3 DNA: TGTGCCAGCAGCTTGGACCCAGGGGGGACAAATGAGCAGTTCTTC
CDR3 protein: CASSLDPGGTNEQFF

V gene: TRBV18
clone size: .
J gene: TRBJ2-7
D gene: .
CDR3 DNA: TGTGCCAGCTCATCGACAGCACGCTACGAGCAGTACTTC
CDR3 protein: CASSSTARYEQYF

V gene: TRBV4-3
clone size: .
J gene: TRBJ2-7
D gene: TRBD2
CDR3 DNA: TGCGCCAGCAGCCAAGACCCTCCCAAGCTAGCGGGAGGAATAGACTACGAGCAGTACTTC
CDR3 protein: CASSQDPPKLAGGIDYEQYF

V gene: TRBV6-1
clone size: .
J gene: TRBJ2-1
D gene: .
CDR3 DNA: TGTGCCAGCAGTGAACTTCCCGTAGGTAATGAGCAGTTCTTC
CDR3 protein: CASSELPVGNEQFF

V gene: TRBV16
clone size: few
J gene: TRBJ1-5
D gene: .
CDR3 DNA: TGTGCCAGCAAATGGGAATTTGGAAGCAATCAGCCCCAGCATTTT
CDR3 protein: CASKWEFGSNQPQHF

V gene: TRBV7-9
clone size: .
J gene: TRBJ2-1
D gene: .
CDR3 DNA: TGTGCCAGCAGCCATTCCAATGAGCAGTTCTTC
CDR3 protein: CASSHSNEQFF

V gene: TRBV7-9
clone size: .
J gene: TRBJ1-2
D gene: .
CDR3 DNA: TGTGCCAGCAGCTTAGCGGTTGCGGCAGGGAGGAGCAACACCTTC
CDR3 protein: CASSLAVAAGRSNTF

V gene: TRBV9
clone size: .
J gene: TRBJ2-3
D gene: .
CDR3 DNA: TGTGCCAGCAGCGCCATAGGAAAGAGGACAGATACGCAGTATTTT
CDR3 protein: CASSAIGKRTDTQYF

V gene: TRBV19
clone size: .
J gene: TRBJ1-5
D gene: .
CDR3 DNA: TGTGCCAGTAGGAACCTGGCAGGTGGGGGCAATCAGCCCCAGCATTTT
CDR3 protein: CASRNLAGGGNQPQHF

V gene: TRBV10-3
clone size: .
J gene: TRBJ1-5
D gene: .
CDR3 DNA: TGTGCCATCAGTGAGACGATCCAGGGAGATCAGCCCCAGCATTTT
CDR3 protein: CAISETIQGDQPQHF

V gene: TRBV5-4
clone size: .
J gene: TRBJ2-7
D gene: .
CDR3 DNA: TGTGCCAGCAGCGTCGGGTACGAGCAGTACTTC
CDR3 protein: CASSVGYEQYF

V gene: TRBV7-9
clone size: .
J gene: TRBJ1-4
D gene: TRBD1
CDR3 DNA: TGTGCCAGCAGCCGAGAGACAGGGAGCACATCACTGAATGAAAAACTGTTTTTT
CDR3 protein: CASSRETGSTSLNEKLFF

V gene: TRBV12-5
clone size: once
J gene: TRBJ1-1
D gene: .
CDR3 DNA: TGTGCTAGTGGCTCCGGTACTGAAGCTTTCTTT
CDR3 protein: CASGSGTEAFF

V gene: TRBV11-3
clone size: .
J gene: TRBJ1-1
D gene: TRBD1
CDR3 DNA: TGTGCCAGCAGCAAGCGACAGGGAGATGGAAACACTGAAGCTTTCTTT
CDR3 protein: CASSKRQGDGNTEAFF

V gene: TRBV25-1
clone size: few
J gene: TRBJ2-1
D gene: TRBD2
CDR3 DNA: TGTGCCAGCAGTGAATATTTCGCGGGAGGGGAGCAGTTCTTC
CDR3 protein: CASSEYFAGGEQFF

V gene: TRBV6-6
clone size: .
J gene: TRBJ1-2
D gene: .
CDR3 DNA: TGTGCCAGCATCCCGGGGGGGGGCTACACCTTC
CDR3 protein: CASIPGGGYTF

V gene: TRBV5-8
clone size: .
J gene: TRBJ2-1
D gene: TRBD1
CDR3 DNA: TGTGTCTCACAGCGCACCGGGACAGGGAGGTCGTTCGAGCAGTTCTTC
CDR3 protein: CVSQRTGTGRSFEQFF

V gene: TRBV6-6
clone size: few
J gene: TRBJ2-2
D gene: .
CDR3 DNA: TGTGCCAGCAGTCGTGACACCGGGGAGCTGTTTTTT
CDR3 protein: CASSRDTGELFF